This T cell receptor beta chain was sequenced for a study of T cell responses to AZD1222 COVID-19 vaccine. Sequencing used immunoSEQ multiplex PCR; TCRdb keeps in-frame clones, though not all of them. This sample has about 150,000 clones; 80% to 90% occur once, and the top ten carry 6% to 8%. Study-wide points: Mostly white British, mostly female donors; authors suggested clonal diversity may be underestimated.

A note on this clone: Its antigen is unknown.

This CDR3 is built from 14 residues. V lost 3 bases, J lost 7 bases, and 6 bases stayed unmatched. Germline values: CDR1 LNHDA, CDR2 SQIVND (reference sequence). The rearrangement links TRBV19 to TRBJ1-5; 7 bases are a match to TRBD1. The clonotype comes from an adult in good health. The specimen comprised peripheral blood, sampled on day 0 of AZD1222 vaccination. Here the CDR3 reads CASSIQGVGQPQHF. The CDR3 nucleotides are TGTGCCAGTAGTATTCAGGGGGTAGGGCAGCCCCAGCATTTT.